The rows below give T cell receptor beta chains drawn from one sample of a study of radiotherapy plus CTLA-4 blockade in lung cancer. Repertoires were generated with immunoSEQ multiplex PCR, while TCRdb's copy carries only in-frame clones and drops some. Of tens of thousands of clones detected, roughly 80% appear once; the ten largest clones hold around 25%. Sequenced here: peripheral blood, sampled from a patient treated with radiotherapy plus ipilimumab. Receptor source: a human donor with non-small cell lung cancer that progressed on radiotherapy plus ipilimumab. The CDR3 runs from the conserved cysteine through the conserved F or W. Each record gives: V gene, clone size, D gene, J gene, CDR3 protein, CDR3 DNA. The D gene is left open where the match is weak. Only part of the rows carry a size: once, few, many, or a class if the clone is expanded.

>TRBV6-6|-|TRBD1|TRBJ1-5
CASRFGTGGGQPQHF
TGTGCCAGCAGATTCGGGACAGGGGGGGGTCAGCCCCAGCATTTT
>TRBV6-5|-|TRBD2|TRBJ2-7
CASRPPGRAYEQYF
TGTGCCAGCAGGCCCCCGGGGAGGGCCTACGAGCAGTACTTC
>TRBV2|once|TRBD1|TRBJ2-7
CASSSGTGGSEQYF
TGTGCCAGCAGTTCCGGGACAGGGGGTTCCGAGCAGTACTTC
>TRBV19|-|-|TRBJ2-7
CASSEGGGFEQYF
TGTGCCAGTAGTGAAGGGGGGGGCTTCGAGCAGTACTTC
>TRBV7-8|-|-|TRBJ1-3
CASSLVTFGNTIYF
TGTGCCAGCAGCTTAGTAACTTTTGGAAACACCATATATTTT
>TRBV6-6|once|-|TRBJ2-2
CAIRTTNTGELFF
TGTGCCATTCGGACTACCAACACCGGGGAGCTGTTTTTT
>TRBV10-1|-|TRBD2|TRBJ2-3
CASSDTSGRRSDTQYF
TGCGCCAGCAGTGATACTAGCGGGAGGCGGTCAGATACGCAGTATTTT
>TRBV19|-|-|TRBJ2-1
CASSIQGTYNEQFF
TGTGCCAGTAGTATCCAGGGGACTTACAATGAGCAGTTCTTC
>TRBV5-1|-|TRBD2|TRBJ2-3
CASSFLASGSGDTQYF
TGCGCCAGCAGCTTTCTTGCTAGCGGGAGTGGGGATACGCAGTATTTT
>TRBV13|-|-|TRBJ1-4
CASSTLSTDRREKLFF
TGTGCCAGCAGCACACTCTCGACGGACAGAAGGGAAAAACTGTTTTTT
>TRBV18|-|TRBD2|TRBJ2-1
CASSPFPTGLAGNEQFF
TGTGCCAGCTCACCATTCCCGACTGGACTAGCGGGCAATGAGCAGTTCTTC
>TRBV5-6|once|-|TRBJ2-7
CASSWRDISYEQYF
TGTGCCAGCAGCTGGAGGGACATCTCCTACGAGCAGTACTTC
>TRBV30|-|TRBD1|TRBJ1-4
CAWSDMRGTGKEKLFF
TGTGCCTGGAGTGATATGCGGGGGACAGGGAAAGAAAAACTGTTTTTT
>TRBV6-6|-|TRBD2|TRBJ2-7
CASGGLAGPYEQYF
TGTGCCAGCGGGGGACTAGCGGGACCCTACGAGCAGTACTTC
>TRBV19|once|TRBD1|TRBJ1-1
CASTDRGRIEAFF
TGTGCCAGTACAGACAGGGGGCGGATTGAAGCTTTCTTT
>TRBV7-2|few|TRBD1|TRBJ1-3
CASSKRDSRNTIYF
TGTGCCAGCAGCAAACGGGACAGTCGAAACACCATATATTTT
>TRBV4-1|once|-|TRBJ2-2
CASSQVAAANTGELFF
TGCGCCAGCAGCCAAGTGGCAGCCGCGAACACCGGGGAGCTGTTTTTT